A single sample is the source of the 4 T cell receptor beta chains below, sequenced in a study of T cells in Graves' hyperthyroidism and ophthalmopathy (dated by TCRdb to about 2019). Preparation of the library involved multiplex PCR. Instrument used: Illumina HiSeq 2000. TCR beta CDR3 regions were amplified from RNA transcripts. For the first round of RT-PCR on the TCR CDR3, the HTBI primer set was used together with the Qiagen OneStep RT-PCR kit. TCRdb's own reprocessing of the public reads used fastp at Q25 and MiXCR and kept productive beta chains. One record per CDR3 amino acid sequence lists the most common genes and DNA. For this sample there are roughly 300,000 distinct CDR3 sequences; roughly 13% appear just once. The ten largest clones add up to 20% to 25% of the sample. The source material was blood. All receptors come from a woman aged 25 to 39 with Graves' hyperthyroidism.

The rearrangement links TRBV5-1 to TRBJ1-5; D perhaps matches TRBD1 (5 bases). V lost 3 bases and J 2 bases, leaving 9 bases between the germline ends. Germline lookup yields CDR1 SGHRS and CDR2 YFSETQ. The CDR3 is 14 residues long. CDR3 sequence reads: CASSWGDGNQPQHF. The CDR3 nucleotides are TGCGCCAGCAGCTGGGGGGATGGCAATCAGCCCCAGCATTTT.

The genes are TRBV4-3 and TRBJ2-1, with a weak D call TRBD2 (5 bases). The CDR3 is made up of 15 amino acids. Germline CDR1 is LGHNA and CDR2 is YSLEER. Trimming removed 1 base at V and 4 bases at J, with 11 bases between. CDR3 loop: CASSQGGSGYNEQFF. CDR3 DNA sequence: TGCGCCAGCAGCCAAGGGGGTTCGGGGTACAATGAGCAGTTCTTC.

This clonotype was recorded many times. The rearrangement links TRBV12-3 or TRBV12-4 to TRBJ1-5, with D possibly being TRBD1 (6 bases). Trimming stripped 6 bases from V and 3 bases from J, with 18 bases between. The CDR3 has 16 residues. CDR3 in DNA: TGTGCCAGCAGGAACCTGGACAGTGGGCCCAATCAGCCCCAGCATTTT. Protein sequence: CASRNLDSGPNQPQHF.

This clonotype was detected ten times or more. J is TRBJ2-1 and V is TRBV7-9; the match to TRBD2 covers 13 bases. V dropped 5 bases and J dropped 6; count of bases not matched to a gene: 7. Germline CDR1 and CDR2: SEHNR and FQNEAQ (reference sequence). The CDR3 runs to 16 residues. CDR3 bases: TGTGCCAGCAGCCCTTACACTAGCGGGAGGGGCAATGAGCAGTTCTTC. Translated, it gives CASSPYTSGRGNEQFF.